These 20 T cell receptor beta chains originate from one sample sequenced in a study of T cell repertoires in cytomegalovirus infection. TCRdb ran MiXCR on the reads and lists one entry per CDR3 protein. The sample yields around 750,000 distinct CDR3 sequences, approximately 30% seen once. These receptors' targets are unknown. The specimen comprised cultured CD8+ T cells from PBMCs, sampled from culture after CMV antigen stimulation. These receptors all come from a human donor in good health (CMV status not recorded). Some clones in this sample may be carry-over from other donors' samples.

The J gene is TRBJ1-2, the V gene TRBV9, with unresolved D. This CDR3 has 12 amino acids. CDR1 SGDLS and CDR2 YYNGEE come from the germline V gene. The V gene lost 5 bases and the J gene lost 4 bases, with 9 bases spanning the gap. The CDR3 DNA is TGTGCCAGCAGTCACGGCATCTATGGCTACACCTTC. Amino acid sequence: CASSHGIYGYTF.

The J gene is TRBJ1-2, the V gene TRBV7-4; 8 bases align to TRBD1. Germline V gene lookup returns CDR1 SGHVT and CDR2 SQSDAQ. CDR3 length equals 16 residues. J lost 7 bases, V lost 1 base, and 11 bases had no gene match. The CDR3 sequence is CASSLGPAGGRTGYTF. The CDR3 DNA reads TGTGCCAGCAGCTTAGGTCCCGCAGGGGGCCGTACTGGCTACACCTTC.

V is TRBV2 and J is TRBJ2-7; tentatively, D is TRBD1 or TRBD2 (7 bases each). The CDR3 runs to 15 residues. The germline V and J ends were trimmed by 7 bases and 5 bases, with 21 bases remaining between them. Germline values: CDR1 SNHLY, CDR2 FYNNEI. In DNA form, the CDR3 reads TGTGCCAGCAAAGCGGGACAGCAGGTCGGTAACGAGCAGTACTTC. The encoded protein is CASKAGQQVGNEQYF.

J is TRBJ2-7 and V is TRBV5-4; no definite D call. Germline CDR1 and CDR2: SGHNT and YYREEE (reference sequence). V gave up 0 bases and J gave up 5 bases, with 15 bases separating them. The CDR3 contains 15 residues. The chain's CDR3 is CASSLEGSYSDEQYF. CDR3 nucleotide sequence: TGTGCCAGCAGCTTGGAAGGGTCGTACTCGGACGAGCAGTACTTC.

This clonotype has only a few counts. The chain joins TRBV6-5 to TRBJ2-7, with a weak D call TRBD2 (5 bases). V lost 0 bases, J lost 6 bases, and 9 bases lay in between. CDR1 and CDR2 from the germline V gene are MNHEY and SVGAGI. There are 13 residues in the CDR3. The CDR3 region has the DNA TGTGCCAGCAGTTACTCACGCGCGGGCGAGCAGTACGTC. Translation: CASSYSRAGEQYV.

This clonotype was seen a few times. The CDR3 reads CASSPRTGGSNTEAFF. CDR3 sequence (DNA): TGTGCCAGCAGCCCCAGGACAGGGGGCTCGAACACTGAAGCTTTCTTT. The chain uses TRBV9 and TRBJ1-1, with 11 bases identical to TRBD1. V trimming: 4 bases; J trimming: 1 base; junction bases outside the gene matches: 6. CDR3 length: 16 amino acids. The germline V gene encodes CDR1 SGDLS and CDR2 YYNGEE.

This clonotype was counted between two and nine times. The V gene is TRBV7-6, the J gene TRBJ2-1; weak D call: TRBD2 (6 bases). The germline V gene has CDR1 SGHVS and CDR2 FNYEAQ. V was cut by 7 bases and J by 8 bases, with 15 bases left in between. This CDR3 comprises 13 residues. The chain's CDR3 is CASNPGWRDEQFF. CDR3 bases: TGTGCCAGCAACCCGGGTTGGAGGGATGAGCAGTTCTTC.

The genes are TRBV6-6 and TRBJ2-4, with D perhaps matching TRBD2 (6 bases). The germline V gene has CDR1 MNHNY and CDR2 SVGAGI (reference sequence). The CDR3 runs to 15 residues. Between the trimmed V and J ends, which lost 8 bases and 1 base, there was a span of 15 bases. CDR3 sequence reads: CASSPGTGAKNIQYF. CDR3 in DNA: TGTGCCAGCTCCCCCGGGACTGGGGCCAAAAACATTCAGTACTTC.

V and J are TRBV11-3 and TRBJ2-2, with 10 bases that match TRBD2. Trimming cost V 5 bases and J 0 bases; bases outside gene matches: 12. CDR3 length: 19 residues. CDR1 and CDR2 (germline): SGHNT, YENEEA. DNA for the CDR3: TGTGCCAGCAGCCCTCGCGTGGCTAGCGGGGGACCGAACACCGGGGAGCTGTTTTTT. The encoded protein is CASSPRVASGGPNTGELFF.

The CDR3 loop is CASSSPDSRPYEQYF. In DNA form, the CDR3 reads TGTGCCAGCAGCTCCCCGGACAGTAGGCCCTACGAGCAGTACTTC. The J gene is TRBJ2-7, the V gene TRBV7-9; D is perhaps TRBD1 (6 bases). The CDR3 covers 15 residues. Germline assignment: CDR1 SEHNR and CDR2 FQNEAQ (reference sequence). V gave up 4 bases and J gave up 2 bases, with 15 bases separating them. Using reference TRBV7-9 and TRBJ2-7 for the parts outside the CDR3, the full variable domain is DTGVSQNPRHKITKRGQNVTFRCDPISEHNRLYWYRQTLGQGPEFLTYFQNEAQLEKSRLLSDRFSAERPKGSFSTLEIQRTEQGDSAMYLCASSSPDSRPYEQYFGPGTRLTVT.

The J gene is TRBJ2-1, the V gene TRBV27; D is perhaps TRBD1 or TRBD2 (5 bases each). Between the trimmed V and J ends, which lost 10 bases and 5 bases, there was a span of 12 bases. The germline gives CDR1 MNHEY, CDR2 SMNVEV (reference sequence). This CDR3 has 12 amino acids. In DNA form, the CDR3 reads TGTGCCACCCTTGGGGGACACAATGAGCAGTTCTTC. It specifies CATLGGHNEQFF.

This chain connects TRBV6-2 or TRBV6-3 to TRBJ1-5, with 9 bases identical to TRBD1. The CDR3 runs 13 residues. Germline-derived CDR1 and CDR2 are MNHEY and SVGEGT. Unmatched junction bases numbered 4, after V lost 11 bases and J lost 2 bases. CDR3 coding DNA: TGTGCCGCGGGGACAGGGCGCAATCAGCCCCAGCATTTT. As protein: CAAGTGRNQPQHF.

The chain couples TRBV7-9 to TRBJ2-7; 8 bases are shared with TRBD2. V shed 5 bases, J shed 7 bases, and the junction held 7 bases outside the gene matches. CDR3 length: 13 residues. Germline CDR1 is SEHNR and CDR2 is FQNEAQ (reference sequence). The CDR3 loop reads CASSRTLAEEQYF. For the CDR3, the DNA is TGTGCCAGCAGCCGCACACTAGCGGAGGAGCAGTACTTC.

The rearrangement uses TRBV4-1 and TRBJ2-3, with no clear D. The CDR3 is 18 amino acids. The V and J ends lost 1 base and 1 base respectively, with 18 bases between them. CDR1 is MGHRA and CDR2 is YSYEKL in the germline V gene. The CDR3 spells CASSQGTTALLGTDTQYF. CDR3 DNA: TGCGCCAGCAGCCAAGGAACAACAGCCCTCTTGGGCACAGATACGCAGTATTTT.

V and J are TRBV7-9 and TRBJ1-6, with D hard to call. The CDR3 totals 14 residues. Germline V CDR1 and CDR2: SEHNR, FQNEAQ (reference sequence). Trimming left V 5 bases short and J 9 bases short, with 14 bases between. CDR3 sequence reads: CASSATYGGSPLHF. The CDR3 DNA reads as TGTGCCAGCAGCGCCACGTATGGAGGTTCACCCCTCCACTTT.

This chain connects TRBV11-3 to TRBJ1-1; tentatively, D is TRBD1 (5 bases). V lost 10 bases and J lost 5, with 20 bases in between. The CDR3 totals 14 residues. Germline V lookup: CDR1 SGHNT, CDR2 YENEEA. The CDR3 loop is CATRRGISQTEAFF. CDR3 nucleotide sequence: TGTGCCACCAGGCGGGGGATATCTCAGACTGAAGCTTTCTTT.

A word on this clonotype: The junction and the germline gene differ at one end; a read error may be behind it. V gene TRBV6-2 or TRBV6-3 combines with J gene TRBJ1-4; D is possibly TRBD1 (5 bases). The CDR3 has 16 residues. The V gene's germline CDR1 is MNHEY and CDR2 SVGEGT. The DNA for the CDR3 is TGTGTCAGCAGCCGCAACCTCGACAGCCCGGGTGAAAAACTGTTTTTT. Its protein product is CVSSRNLDSPGEKLFF.

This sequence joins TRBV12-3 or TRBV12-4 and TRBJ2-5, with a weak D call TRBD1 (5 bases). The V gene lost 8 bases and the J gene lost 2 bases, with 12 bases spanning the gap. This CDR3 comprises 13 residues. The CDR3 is CASAPDRQETQYF. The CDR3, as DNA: TGTGCCAGCGCCCCCGACAGACAAGAGACCCAGTACTTC.

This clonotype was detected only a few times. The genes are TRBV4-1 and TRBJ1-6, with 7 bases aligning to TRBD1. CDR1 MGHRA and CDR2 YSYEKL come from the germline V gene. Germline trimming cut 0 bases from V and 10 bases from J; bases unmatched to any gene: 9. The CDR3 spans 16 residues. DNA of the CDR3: TGCGCCAGCAGCCAAGATACAGGGGCCCTTACCTCACCCCTCCACTTT. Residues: CASSQDTGALTSPLHF.

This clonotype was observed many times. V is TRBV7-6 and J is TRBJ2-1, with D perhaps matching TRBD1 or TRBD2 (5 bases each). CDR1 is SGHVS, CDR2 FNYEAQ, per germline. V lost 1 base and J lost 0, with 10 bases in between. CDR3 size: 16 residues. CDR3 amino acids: CASSLVGVSSYNEQFF. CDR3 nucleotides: TGTGCCAGCAGCTTAGTGGGGGTAAGCTCCTACAATGAGCAGTTCTTC.